The 3 T cell receptor beta chains below all came from one sample that was sequenced in a study of regulatory T cells in long-lasting Graves disease. HTBI primers from iRepertoire and Arm-PCR of CDR3 regions yielded the TCR beta libraries. TCRdb analysed the multiplex PCR reads with MiXCR anew, one entry per CDR3 protein. The table includes about 660,000 distinct CDR3 sequences, 30% detected once. Indicated time point: persistent/refractory GD, antithyroid drugs over 5 years with positive TRAb. Making the TCR library involved RNA that had been extracted from PBMCs. This sample comprised peripheral blood mononuclear cells (PBMCs), obtained when the disease was refractory, from a patient treated with antithyroid drugs. The receptors come from a female donor with Graves disease.

The rearrangement links TRBV28 to TRBJ2-2, with D possibly being TRBD1 (6 bases). Germline V gene lookup returns CDR1 MDHEN and CDR2 SYDVKM. The CDR3 sequence is 14 residues long. With 6 bases removed from V and 1 base from J, the gap between germline ends came to 9 bases. CDR3 coding DNA: TGTGCCAGCAGCAAACAGGGGAACACCGGGGAGCTGTTTTTT. Translated: CASSKQGNTGELFF.

A note on this clonotype: The junction does not match germline at one end; this may be a read error. In nucleotides, the CDR3 is TGTGCCAGCAGGCGTACAGGGACTGAAAATTCACCCCTCCGCTTT. Its protein product is CASRRTGTENSPLRF. The chain joins TRBV7-3 to TRBJ1-6; D perhaps matches TRBD1 (6 bases). Per the germline V gene, CDR1 is SGHTA and CDR2 is FQGTGA. This CDR3 has 15 amino acids.

The chain joins TRBV28 to TRBJ1-2; the D gene is possibly TRBD1 (6 bases). The CDR3 has 12 amino acids. V lost 5 bases and J lost 8, with 12 bases in between. Germline V lookup: CDR1 MDHEN, CDR2 SYDVKM. CDR3 protein: CASSRGGNGYTF. The CDR3 DNA sequence: TGTGCCAGCAGTAGGGGGGGAAACGGCTACACCTTC.